A single sample gave rise to the 18 T cell receptor beta chains below, sequenced in a study of cytotoxic CD8 clonotypes in ibrutinib-treated CLL. TCRdb's table, derived via immunoSEQ multiplex PCR, lists solely in-frame clones and lacks some. The data contain some 200,000 clones, about four fifths of them singletons. Specimen: PBMCs, collected after 12 months of ibrutinib treatment. These receptors originate from a human donor with chronic lymphocytic leukemia.

The rearrangement uses TRBV6-5 and TRBJ2-5; 7 nucleotides line up with TRBD2. The junction had 6 bases not matched to a gene; V was cut back by 0 bases and J by 5 bases. Germline CDR1 reads MNHEY; CDR2 reads SVGAGI. CDR3 length: 15 amino acids. This CDR3 is CASSYSGRAGETQYF. CDR3 nucleotides: TGTGCCAGCAGTTACTCGGGGAGAGCGGGGGAGACCCAGTACTTC.

The rearrangement joins TRBV28 to TRBJ2-4, with TRBD2 identical over 7 bases. Germline V gene sequence: CDR1 MDHEN, CDR2 SYDVKM. This CDR3 comprises 13 residues. With 8 bases clipped from V and 0 bases from J, the junction kept 1 base outside the gene matches. The CDR3 sequence is CASGGGAKNIQYF. The CDR3 DNA follows: TGTGCCAGCGGCGGGGGAGCCAAAAACATTCAGTACTTC. Based on the CDR3 plus reference TRBV28 and TRBJ2-4, the full variable domain is DVKVTQSSRYLVKRTGEKVFLECVQDMDHENMFWYRQDPGLGLRLIYFSYDVKMKEKGDIPEGYSVSREKKERFSLILESASTNQTSMYLCASGGGAKNIQYFGAGTRLSVL.

V and J are TRBV2 and TRBJ2-4, with 12 bases identical to TRBD1. The germline gives CDR1 SNHLY, CDR2 FYNNEI. This CDR3 spans 18 amino acids. V trimming: 8 bases; J trimming: 1 base; junction bases outside the gene matches: 12. CDR3 in amino acids: CASLPPGQGAPAKNIQYF. CDR3 in DNA: TGTGCCAGCCTCCCCCCGGGACAGGGGGCGCCGGCCAAAAACATTCAGTACTTC.

The CDR3 nucleotides are TGTGCTTCGGGCGGCCGGGTTCACAATGAGCAGTTCTTC. Amino acid sequence: CASGGRVHNEQFF. This chain links TRBV7-7 with TRBJ2-1; D is undetermined. CDR1 SSHAT and CDR2 FNYEAQ come from the germline V gene (reference sequence). The CDR3 runs 13 residues.

J is TRBJ2-1 and V is TRBV5-1; D is perhaps TRBD1 (6 bases). Germline V gene lookup returns CDR1 SGHRS and CDR2 YFSETQ. The CDR3 runs 18 residues. V shed 0 bases and J shed 0 bases, with 16 bases lying between them. The CDR3 region is CASSLGGRPYSSYNEQFF. The CDR3 DNA is TGCGCCAGCAGCTTGGGGGGGCGGCCCTACAGCTCCTACAATGAGCAGTTCTTC.

This CDR3 is CASRGRRTGELFF. The CDR3 nucleotides read TGTGCCAGCAGGGGGCGGAGGACCGGGGAGCTGTTTTTT. V and J are TRBV5-6 and TRBJ2-2; D may match TRBD1 or TRBD2 (5 bases each). This CDR3 has 13 amino acids. V lost 5 bases, J lost 5 bases, and 10 bases lay in between. CDR1 and CDR2 (germline): SGHDT, YYEEEE.

The chain carries TRBV11-2 and TRBJ2-1, with D tentatively TRBD1 (6 bases). Germline V CDR1 and CDR2: SGHAT, FQNNGV. This CDR3 is 17 amino acids long. V lost 1 base, J lost 8 bases, and 21 bases lay in between. CDR3 DNA: TGTGCCAGCAGCTTAGGTTTGGGGGCGGGTTCGAGAGATGAGCAGTTCTTC. This codes for CASSLGLGAGSRDEQFF.

The genes are TRBV5-6 and TRBJ1-2, with D tentatively TRBD1 (5 bases). The V gene's germline CDR1 is SGHDT and CDR2 YYEEEE. The CDR3 consists of 16 residues. Trimming shortened V by 4 bases and J by 2 bases, and 18 bases separated the two germline ends. CDR3 loop: CASSTAYRLTNYGYTF. The CDR3 nucleotides read TGTGCCAGCAGCACCGCATACAGGCTAACCAACTATGGCTACACCTTC. The variable domain in full, completed from reference TRBV5-6 and TRBJ1-2, reads DAGVTQSPTHLIKTRGQQVTLRCSPKSGHDTVSWYQQALGQGPQFIFQYYEEEERQRGNFPDRFSGHQFPNYSSELNVNALLLGDSALYLCASSTAYRLTNYGYTFGSGTRLTVV.

The chain recombines TRBV7-2 with TRBJ1-2; the D gene is possibly TRBD1 (5 bases). V was shortened by 5 bases and J by 4 bases, with 11 bases between the two germline ends. Germline V gene data show CDR1 as SGHTA and CDR2 as FQGNSA. The CDR3 covers 13 residues. DNA of the CDR3: TGTGCCAGCAGCCTAGGGGTCGGCTATGGCTACACCTTC. This gives the protein CASSLGVGYGYTF.

J is TRBJ1-1 and V is TRBV7-9; 8 positions agree with TRBD1. The CDR3 length is 12 residues. The germline V gene has CDR1 SEHNR and CDR2 FQNEAQ (reference sequence). V lost 11 bases and J lost 1; bases outside the gene matches: 3. The CDR3 here is CAGTGGNTEAFF. The CDR3 DNA sequence: TGTGCCGGGACAGGCGGGAACACTGAAGCTTTCTTT.

This chain links TRBV18 with TRBJ2-5; D may be TRBD1 or TRBD2 (5 bases each). The CDR3 runs 13 residues. Germline V gene sequence: CDR1 KGHSH, CDR2 LQKENI. Trimming left V 3 bases short and J 2 bases short, with 7 bases between. CDR3 residues: CASSPGAQETQYF. The CDR3, as DNA: TGTGCCAGCTCACCCGGGGCTCAAGAGACCCAGTACTTC. Full variable domain (outside the CDR3, taken from reference TRBV18 and TRBJ2-5): NAGVMQNPRHLVRRRGQEARLRCSPMKGHSHVYWYRQLPEEGLKFMVYLQKENIIDESGMPKERFSAEFPKEGPSILRIQQVVRGDSAAYFCASSPGAQETQYFGPGTRLLVL.

This clone was seen a few times. The rearrangement joins TRBV2 to TRBJ1-5, with 7 bases identical to TRBD1. The CDR3 consists of 13 residues. CDR1 is SNHLY and CDR2 is FYNNEI in the germline V gene. V lost 6 bases to trimming and J lost 5 bases; unmatched junction nucleotides: 4. Here the CDR3 reads CASSGTGDQPQHF. For the CDR3, the DNA is TGTGCCAGCAGCGGAACAGGGGATCAGCCCCAGCATTTT.

The chain recombines TRBV5-1 with TRBJ2-3; possible D gene TRBD2, 5 bases. The CDR3 length is 14 residues. Trimming left V 4 bases short and J 5 bases short, with 14 bases between. Germline lookup yields CDR1 SGHRS and CDR2 YFSETQ. CDR3 nucleotides: TGCGCCAGCAGCCTTGGCCGAGAGGGAGATACGCAGTATTTT. This codes for CASSLGREGDTQYF.

This clone was seen only once. The gene calls are TRBV4-1 and TRBJ2-1; TRBD2 is a possible D gene (6 bases). The CDR3 loop spans 14 amino acids. CDR1 MGHRA and CDR2 YSYEKL come from the germline V gene. Between the trimmed V and J ends, which lost 7 bases and 4 bases, there was a span of 14 bases. The CDR3 reads CASTRSGSYNEQFF. The CDR3 region has the DNA TGCGCCAGCACCCGTAGCGGATCATACAATGAGCAGTTCTTC.

A single count supports this clone. The genes are TRBV6-6 and TRBJ2-7; the match to TRBD2 covers 7 bases. CDR3 length equals 15 residues. CDR1 is MNHNY, CDR2 SVGAGI, per germline (reference sequence). The trim removed 6 bases at V and 0 bases at J, leaving 8 bases unmatched. The CDR3: CASSKDGGSSYEQYF. As DNA, the CDR3 is TGTGCCAGCAGCAAAGACGGGGGGAGCTCCTACGAGCAGTACTTC.

The chain combines TRBV7-9 with TRBJ2-5, with D possibly matching TRBD2 (7 bases). The germline gives CDR1 SEHNR, CDR2 FQNEAQ (reference sequence). V gave up 6 bases and J gave up 1 base, with 15 bases separating them. CDR3 length: 15 residues. CDR3 protein: CASSPRGGVQETQYF. As DNA, the CDR3 is TGTGCCAGCAGTCCGAGGGGGGGTGTCCAAGAGACCCAGTACTTC.

The chain is built from TRBV19 and TRBJ2-3, with 7 bases lining up with TRBD1. This CDR3 has 18 residues. Germline loops: CDR1 LNHDA, CDR2 SQIVND (reference sequence). V trimming: 4 bases; J trimming: 0 bases; junction bases outside the gene matches: 13. In nucleotides, the CDR3 is TGTGCCAGTAGTAAACGGGCACGGGGACAGCAAAGCACAGATACGCAGTATTTT. Amino acids: CASSKRARGQQSTDTQYF.

The rearrangement joins TRBV5-4 to TRBJ2-2; 9 nucleotides align to TRBD2. CDR3 length: 16 amino acids. Trimming removed 4 bases from V and 4 bases from J; junction bases left unmatched: 8. Germline loops: CDR1 SGHNT, CDR2 YYREEE (reference sequence). The CDR3 here is CASSPQTSGGTGELFF. As DNA, the CDR3 is TGTGCCAGCAGCCCCCAGACTAGCGGAGGCACCGGGGAGCTGTTTTTT.